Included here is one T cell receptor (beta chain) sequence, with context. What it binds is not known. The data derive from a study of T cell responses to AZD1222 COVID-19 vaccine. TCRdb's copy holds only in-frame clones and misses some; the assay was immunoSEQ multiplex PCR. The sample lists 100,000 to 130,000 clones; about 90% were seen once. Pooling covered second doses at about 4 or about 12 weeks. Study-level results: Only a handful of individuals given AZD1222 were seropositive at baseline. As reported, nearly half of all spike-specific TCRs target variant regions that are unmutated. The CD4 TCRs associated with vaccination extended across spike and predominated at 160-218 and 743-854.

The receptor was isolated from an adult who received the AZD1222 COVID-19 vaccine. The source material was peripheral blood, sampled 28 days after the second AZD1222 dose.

CDR3: CASSKQDSQETQYF. DNA of the CDR3: TGTGCCAGCAGTAAACAGGACAGCCAAGAGACCCAGTACTTC. V usage is TRBV5-4 and J usage is TRBJ2-5, with D maybe TRBD1 (6 bases). This CDR3 comprises 14 residues. CDR1 and CDR2 (germline): SGHNT, YYREEE (reference sequence). V gave up 5 bases and J gave up 1 base, with 12 bases separating them.